The next 17 T cell receptor beta chains were all read from a single sample in a study of blood T cell repertoires in COVID-19. The method was immunoSEQ multiplex PCR; TCRdb's version includes in-frame clones alone and lacks a portion of them. The sample has tens of thousands of clones, about 89% seen once. The sample taken for sequencing was peripheral blood. All receptors derive from a human donor in a cohort sampled during active COVID-19.

This chain links TRBV5-6 with TRBJ2-5; 10 bases are shared with TRBD1. Trimming cost V 3 bases and J 5 bases; bases outside gene matches: 7. Per the germline V gene, CDR1 is SGHDT and CDR2 is YYEEEE. The CDR3 loop spans 15 amino acids. In DNA form, the CDR3 reads TGTGCCAGCAGCTCCGGGACAGGGGTACGCGAGACCCAGTACTTC. It is translated as CASSSGTGVRETQYF.

The chain carries TRBV18 and TRBJ2-7; weak D call: TRBD2 (5 bases). Germline CDR1 and CDR2: KGHSH and LQKENI. The CDR3 is 16 amino acids. Trimming took off 3 bases at V and 2 bases at J, with 17 bases between the two ends. CDR3 sequence reads: CASSPLERELTYEQYF. In DNA form, the CDR3 reads TGTGCCAGCTCACCCCTAGAGAGGGAATTGACCTACGAGCAGTACTTC.

J is TRBJ2-7 and V is TRBV2, with a weak D call TRBD1 (6 bases). V dropped 5 bases and J dropped 0 bases, with 17 bases sitting between them. The CDR3 runs to 16 residues. CDR1 is SNHLY and CDR2 is FYNNEI in the germline V gene. The CDR3 DNA is TGTGCCAGCAGTCGCACACTCGACAGGAGCTCCTACGAGCAGTACTTC. Protein product: CASSRTLDRSSYEQYF.

The chain links TRBV4-1 to TRBJ1-1; TRBD1 is a possible D gene (6 bases). The CDR3 length is 17 residues. Germline lookup yields CDR1 MGHRA and CDR2 YSYEKL. Deletions cut 0 bases from V and 4 bases from J, with 18 bases between. The CDR3 is CASSQEDPRAGATEAFF. Here the CDR3 DNA reads TGCGCCAGCAGCCAAGAGGATCCCAGGGCGGGGGCCACTGAAGCTTTCTTT.

The genes are TRBV4-1 and TRBJ1-2; a weak D match, TRBD1 (6 bases). The V end was cut by 1 base, the J end by 1 base, with 13 bases between. This CDR3 comprises 16 residues. Germline V gives CDR1 MGHRA, CDR2 YSYEKL. The DNA of the CDR3 is TGCGCCAGCAGCCAAGTACTCCCGGACAGTAACTATGGCTACACCTTC. Translated, it gives CASSQVLPDSNYGYTF.

This clone was seen more than once but under ten times. The chain combines TRBV6-5 with TRBJ2-7; 9 bases are a match to TRBD1. V was pared by 4 bases and J by 6 bases, with 7 bases of the junction left unmatched. CDR1 and CDR2 from the germline V gene are MNHEY and SVGAGI. CDR3 length: 14 residues. The CDR3 region is CASSSPGQGREQYF. CDR3 sequence (DNA): TGTGCCAGCAGTTCCCCGGGACAGGGACGCGAGCAGTACTTC.

The genes are TRBV4-3 and TRBJ1-6; D is uncertain. Trimming left V 0 bases short and J 9 bases short, with 6 bases between. CDR1 is LGHNA and CDR2 is YSLEER in the germline V gene. The CDR3 has 13 residues. The DNA of the CDR3 is TGCGCCAGCAGCCAAGACGGTGGTTCACCCCTCCACTTT. Translated: CASSQDGGSPLHF.

The V and J genes are TRBV11-2 and TRBJ1-2; D remains unclear. The CDR3 sequence is 15 residues long. Looked up from germline, CDR1 is SGHAT and CDR2 is FQNNGV. The V gene lost 0 bases and the J gene lost 0 bases, with 8 bases spanning the gap. This CDR3 is CASSLDLETNYGYTF. The CDR3 coding sequence is TGTGCCAGCAGCTTAGATTTAGAGACTAACTATGGCTACACCTTC. Drawing the rest from reference TRBV11-2 and TRBJ1-2, the complete variable domain is EAGVAQSPRYKIIEKRQSVAFWCNPISGHATLYWYQQILGQGPKLLIQFQNNGVVDDSQLPKDRFSAERLKGVDSTLKIQPAKLEDSAVYLCASSLDLETNYGYTFGSGTRLTVV.

The rearrangement links TRBV3-1 (or the pseudogene TRBV3-2) to TRBJ2-5; 10 nucleotides align to TRBD2. This CDR3 has 17 amino acids. Germline V gives CDR1 LGHDT, CDR2 YNNKEL (reference sequence). Trimming took 4 bases from V and 0 from J; bases not matched to a gene: 8. The CDR3 region is CASSPKGGLAHQETQYF. CDR3 in DNA: TGTGCCAGCAGCCCGAAGGGGGGACTAGCGCACCAAGAGACCCAGTACTTC.

The rearrangement joins TRBV6-2 or TRBV6-3 to TRBJ1-2; D is perhaps TRBD1 (6 bases). With 2 bases removed from V and 3 bases from J, the gap between germline ends came to 7 bases. The CDR3 has 13 amino acids. The V gene's germline CDR1 is MNHEY and CDR2 SVGEGT. CDR3 DNA sequence: TGTGCCAGCAGTTACCGGACAGACTATGGCTACACCTTC. Its translation is CASSYRTDYGYTF.

CDR3 sequence reads: CASSPTGRNYGYTF. CDR3 coding DNA: TGTGCCAGCAGTCCGACAGGCCGTAACTATGGCTACACCTTC. This chain connects TRBV6-2 or TRBV6-3 to TRBJ1-2; possible D gene TRBD1, 6 bases. CDR1 is MNHEY and CDR2 is SVGEGT in the germline V gene. The CDR3 length is 14 residues. Trimming took off 5 bases at V and 1 base at J, with 11 bases between the two ends.

This rearrangement joins TRBV5-4 to TRBJ1-1; tentative D call: TRBD1 (5 bases). The V end was cut by 4 bases, the J end by 2 bases, with 12 bases between. This CDR3 is built from 14 residues. CDR1 and CDR2 (germline): SGHNT, YYREEE (reference sequence). The CDR3 here is CASSPGWRNTEAFF. As DNA, the CDR3 is TGTGCCAGCAGCCCAGGGTGGAGAAACACTGAAGCTTTCTTT.

The chain joins TRBV6-2 or TRBV6-3 to TRBJ1-6; TRBD1 matches 7 bases. This CDR3 is built from 15 residues. The trim removed 0 bases at V and 10 bases at J, leaving 6 bases unmatched. Germline V gene data show CDR1 as MNHEY and CDR2 as SVGEGT. The CDR3 region is CASSYSSTGYSPLHF. The CDR3 nucleotides are TGTGCCAGCAGTTACTCCTCGACAGGGTACTCACCCCTCCACTTT.

V is TRBV2 and J is TRBJ2-7, with D perhaps matching TRBD1 (5 bases). The ends were cut back, 8 bases at V and 2 bases at J, with 13 bases in the middle. Germline V gene data show CDR1 as SNHLY and CDR2 as FYNNEI. There are 13 residues in the CDR3. The CDR3 reads CASAADSAYEQYF. CDR3 DNA sequence: TGTGCCAGCGCAGCCGACAGCGCCTACGAGCAGTACTTC.

For this clone: One junction end disagrees with the germline gene, perhaps due to a read error. The chain employs TRBV18 and TRBJ1-1; D ambiguous. This CDR3 is 14 amino acids long. The germline gives CDR1 KGHSH, CDR2 LQKENI. The CDR3 region is CASSPQDTNAEAFF. CDR3 DNA sequence: TGTGCCAGCTCACCTCAAGACACGAACGCTGAAGCTTTCTTT. Full variable domain (rest looked up from reference TRBV18 and TRBJ1-1): NAGVMQNPRHLVRRRGQEARLRCSPMKGHSHVYWYRQLPEEGLKFMVYLQKENIIDESGMPKERFSAEFPKEGPSILRIQQVVRGDSAAYFCASSPQDTNAEAFFGQGTRLTVV.

This chain uses TRBV7-9 with TRBJ1-3, with D uncertain. Trimming cost V 4 bases and J 2 bases, with 9 bases left between them. This CDR3 is built from 14 residues. From germline, CDR1 is SEHNR and CDR2 FQNEAQ (reference sequence). CDR3 region: CASSSTGTGNTIYF. CDR3 sequence (DNA): TGTGCCAGCAGCTCTACCGGGACTGGAAACACCATATATTTT.

V and J are TRBV21-1 and TRBJ1-1. TRBV21-1 is deemed a pseudogene. The CDR3 has 16 residues. CDR3 region: CASSKEVWPRRGEAFF. Here the CDR3 DNA reads TGTGCCAGCAGCAAAGAGGTTTGGCCTCGGAGGGGTGAAGCTTTCTTT.